The clone carrying this TCR beta chain was seen a few times. V was cut by 0 bases and J by 6 bases, with 8 bases left in between. This CDR3 is 14 amino acids long. In germline, CDR1 is MRHNA, CDR2 SNTAGT. These data originate in a study of cytomegalovirus exposure and HLA in healthy donors. At the level of the study: The 95 to 150 validation repertoires used the same platform as the roughly 670 first-cohort repertoires, a later analysis reported.

The data were produced by immunoSEQ multiplex PCR, yet TCRdb's version contains in-frame clones alone and is incomplete. The sample has around 200,000 clones, roughly 88% seen once. Source material: PBMCs. This clonotype was obtained from a woman aged 18 to 35 in good health and CMV-seronegative. The chain combines TRBV6-4 with TRBJ2-2, with D possibly TRBD2 on 6 matching bases. The CDR3 region is CASSDSSGAGELFF. The CDR3 coding sequence is TGTGCCAGCAGTGACTCGTCGGGAGCCGGGGAGCTGTTTTTT.